These 30 T cell receptor beta chains originate from one sample sequenced in a study of early T cells in non-severe SARS-CoV-2 infection. TCRdb itself ran the 5' RACE reads through MiXCR, one entry per CDR3 protein. Here the sample spans 35,000 to 55,000 distinct CDR3 sequences, about 6% being singletons. The sample was whole blood, taken at baseline. Receptors were obtained from an adult who was a healthcare worker with PCR-confirmed SARS-CoV-2 infection or an uninfected control (not recorded which).

This clonotype was detected only a few times. In DNA form, the CDR3 reads TGTGCCAGCAGCCTTGGGACAGGAACCCCCTACGAGCAGTACTTC. Its translation is CASSLGTGTPYEQYF. The chain joins TRBV28 to TRBJ2-7, with 8 nucleotides matching TRBD1. The germline CDR1 and CDR2 sequences are MDHEN and SYDVKM. Trimming cost V 6 bases and J 2 bases; bases outside gene matches: 9. This CDR3 comprises 15 residues.

This clonotype was recorded at least ten times. Here the CDR3 reads CASVDRGGNQPQHF. In nucleotides, the CDR3 is TGTGCCAGCGTGGATCGGGGAGGCAATCAGCCCCAGCATTTT. V gene TRBV6-1 combines with J gene TRBJ1-5; D is unclear. Trimming cost V 8 bases and J 2 bases, with 13 bases left between them. The CDR3 has 14 amino acids. Germline V gene lookup returns CDR1 MNHNS and CDR2 SASEGT.

This clonotype occurred many times. V gene TRBV3-1 combines with J gene TRBJ2-7, with D possibly TRBD2 on 6 matching bases. The CDR3 runs 18 residues. The V gene's germline CDR1 is LGHDT and CDR2 YNNKEL (reference sequence). V was cut by 1 base and J by 0 bases, with 19 bases left in between. The CDR3 here is CASSQGTLTGTDSYEQYF. Written as DNA, the CDR3 is TGTGCCAGCAGCCAAGGAACACTTACCGGGACTGACTCCTACGAGCAGTACTTC.

This clonotype was seen ten or more times. V and J are TRBV7-2 and TRBJ2-3; 9 bases align to TRBD2. Trimming at V came to 0 bases and at J to 5 bases, leaving 6 bases not matched to a gene. Germline assignment: CDR1 SGHTA and CDR2 FQGNSA. This CDR3 is built from 16 residues. CDR3 bases: TGTGCCAGCAGCTTAGCAGTAGCGGGGGCGGGAGATACGCAGTATTTT. It translates to CASSLAVAGAGDTQYF.

In DNA form, the CDR3 reads TGTGCCATCAGTGATAGAGAGGGACCAAGAGACTATGGCTACACCTTC. Protein: CAISDREGPRDYGYTF. This sequence joins TRBV10-3 and TRBJ1-2, with D possibly TRBD1 on 5 matching bases. V was trimmed by 3 bases and J by 3 bases, leaving 17 bases between them. The CDR3 loop spans 16 amino acids. The V gene's germline CDR1 is ENHRY and CDR2 SYGVKD.

The sample holds a few counts of this clonotype. The V call is TRBV6-5, the J call TRBJ2-1; D unclear. V was pared by 5 bases and J by 6 bases, with 23 bases between. This CDR3 contains 17 residues. Germline V lookup: CDR1 MNHEY, CDR2 SVGAGI. CDR3 amino acids: CASSTTLKRSPRNEQFF. CDR3 DNA sequence: TGTGCCAGCAGTACCACACTAAAGCGCAGCCCTCGCAATGAGCAGTTCTTC.

This clonotype appeared a few times. The chain uses TRBV20-1 and TRBJ1-2, with D unclear. CDR1 is DFQATT, CDR2 SNEGSKA, per germline (reference sequence). The CDR3 has 8 amino acids. The DNA for the CDR3 is TGCAGCCTCGATGGCTACACCTTC. Translation gives CSLDGYTF.

This clonotype was counted at least ten times. V is TRBV6-5 and J is TRBJ2-1; 10 bases agree with TRBD2. The CDR3 contains 17 residues. Losses at the gene ends were 2 bases for V and 6 bases for J; bases not matched to a gene: 10. The germline V gene encodes CDR1 MNHEY and CDR2 SVGAGI. CDR3 in amino acids: CASSYGTSDPSRNEQFF. CDR3 bases: TGTGCCAGCAGTTACGGGACTAGCGATCCCTCCCGCAATGAGCAGTTCTTC.

This clonotype occurred many times. J is TRBJ1-5 and V is TRBV6-2 or TRBV6-3, with TRBD1 matching 7 bases. The CDR3 is 15 amino acids. The V segment lost 8 bases and the J segment 1 base; nucleotides outside the gene matches: 8. Germline V CDR1 and CDR2: MNHEY, SVGEGT. CDR3: CASRSGGGSNQPQHF. CDR3 in DNA: TGTGCCAGCCGATCCGGAGGGGGCAGCAATCAGCCCCAGCATTTT.

This clonotype was found many times. V and J are TRBV7-9 and TRBJ1-1; possible D gene TRBD1, 5 bases. V was shortened by 1 base and J by 10 bases, with 16 bases between the two germline ends. Germline lookup yields CDR1 SEHNR and CDR2 FQNEAQ (reference sequence). This CDR3 region has 14 residues. The CDR3 reads CASSLEAGGVGAFF. The CDR3 DNA reads TGTGCCAGCAGCTTAGAGGCAGGAGGGGTTGGAGCTTTCTTT.

This clonotype is medium-sized by share. The J gene is TRBJ1-5, the V gene TRBV28, with D uncertain. V was shortened by 3 bases and J by 6 bases, with 15 bases between the two germline ends. Germline CDR1 and CDR2: MDHEN and SYDVKM. The CDR3 is 15 amino acids. The CDR3 nucleotides read TGTGCCAGCAGTTTGGTGGGGATCGGAAGTCAGCCCCAGCATTTT. Residues: CASSLVGIGSQPQHF.

The CDR3 here is CASSLGDTETQYF. CDR3 bases: TGCGCCAGCAGCCTGGGGGACACTGAGACCCAGTACTTC. The rearrangement joins TRBV4-1 to TRBJ2-5; D is perhaps TRBD1 (6 bases). V was pared by 4 bases and J by 5 bases, with 11 bases between. The CDR3 totals 13 residues. CDR1 is MGHRA and CDR2 is YSYEKL in the germline V gene.

The chain joins TRBV7-6 to TRBJ2-1; D is unresolved. The ends were cut back, 5 bases at V and 5 bases at J, with 4 bases in the middle. CDR1 SGHVS and CDR2 FNYEAQ come from the germline V gene. The CDR3 covers 11 residues. The DNA for the CDR3 is TGTGCCAGCAGCCAAAACAATGAGCAGTTCTTC. Encoded protein: CASSQNNEQFF. The full variable domain, completed using reference TRBV7-6 and TRBJ2-1, is GAGVSQSPRYKVTKRGQDVALRCDPISGHVSLYWYRQALGQGPEFLTYFNYEAQQDKSGLPNDRFSAERPEGSISTLTIQRTEQRDSAMYRCASSQNNEQFFGPGTRLTVL.

In its sample, this clonotype was seen a few times. This chain uses TRBV20-1 with TRBJ2-5; D might be TRBD2 (5 bases). Germline CDR1 is DFQATT and CDR2 is SNEGSKA (reference sequence). The V end lost 5 bases, the J end lost 5 bases, and 15 bases lay between the germline ends. The CDR3 totals 13 residues. CDR3 coding DNA: TGCAGTGCTCGGGAAACCTCCCAGGAGACCCAGTACTTC. Protein: CSARETSQETQYF.

This clonotype was seen repeatedly, ten times or more. The V gene is TRBV3-2, the J gene TRBJ2-1; TRBD2 is the table's D call, not checked against the DNA. TRBV3-2 is labeled a pseudogene. The CDR3 is 15 residues long. DNA for the CDR3: TGTGCCAGCAGCCATCGCGAGGAGGGTCGGACAGAGCAGTTCTTC. Translating it yields CASSHREEGRTEQFF.

This clonotype was seen at least ten times. CDR3 amino acids: CASRGTGLEDTGELFF. The CDR3 coding sequence is TGTGCCAGCAGGGGGACAGGGCTTGAGGACACCGGGGAGCTGTTTTTT. The chain links TRBV6-6 to TRBJ2-2; 9 nucleotides line up with TRBD1. Germline CDR1 MNHNY, CDR2 SVGAGI (reference sequence). This CDR3 is 16 amino acids long. Unmatched junction bases numbered 8, after V lost 6 bases and J lost 3 bases.

The V gene is TRBV29-1, the J gene TRBJ1-1; unclear D gene. V dropped 6 bases and J dropped 1 base, with 6 bases sitting between them. The CDR3 covers 11 residues. Germline values: CDR1 SQVTM, CDR2 ANQGSEA. The CDR3 region has the DNA TGCAGCGTACGGGAGAACACTGAAGCTTTCTTT. Residues: CSVRENTEAFF.

In this sample, this clonotype turned up many times. The chain employs TRBV2 and TRBJ1-4; 10 bases match TRBD1. Germline loops: CDR1 SNHLY, CDR2 FYNNEI. Trimming took 5 bases from V and 7 from J; bases not matched to a gene: 4. The CDR3 loop spans 14 amino acids. CDR3 nucleotides: TGTGCCAGCAGTTCGGGACAGGGGAGTGAAAAACTGTTTTTT. The encoded protein is CASSSGQGSEKLFF. Based on the CDR3 plus reference TRBV2 and TRBJ1-4, the full variable domain is EPEVTQTPSHQVTQMGQEVILRCVPISNHLYFYWYRQILGQKVEFLVSFYNNEISEKSEIFDDQFSVERPDGSNFTLKIRSTKLEDSAMYFCASSSGQGSEKLFFGSGTQLSVL.

This clonotype was observed a few times. This chain uses TRBV25-1 with TRBJ1-1; 9 bases agree with TRBD1. The length of the CDR3 is 13 residues. Germline V gene data show CDR1 as MGHDK and CDR2 as SYGVNS. V lost 4 bases to trimming and J lost 8 bases; unmatched junction nucleotides: 5. This chain's CDR3 is CASSGRDRDEAFF. As DNA, the CDR3 is TGTGCCAGCAGTGGCCGGGACAGGGACGAAGCTTTCTTT. The complete variable domain, with remaining parts taken from reference TRBV25-1 and TRBJ1-1, reads EADIYQTPRYLVIGTGKKITLECSQTMGHDKMYWYQQDPGMELHLIHYSYGVNSTEKGDLSSESTVSRIRTEHFPLTLESARPSHTSQYLCASSGRDRDEAFFGQGTRLTVV.

The chain carries TRBV19 and TRBJ2-3, with TRBD2 identical over 9 bases. The CDR3 extends over 13 amino acids. The trim removed 5 bases at V and 8 bases at J, leaving 5 bases unmatched. Germline loops: CDR1 LNHDA, CDR2 SQIVND (reference sequence). For the CDR3, the DNA is TGTGCCAGTAGTCCCCAGACTAGCGGTACGCAGTATTTT. Protein product: CASSPQTSGTQYF.

This clonotype was detected many times. The chain employs TRBV6-2 or TRBV6-3 and TRBJ2-2; maybe TRBD1 (6 bases). The CDR3 consists of 15 residues. The V and J ends lost 3 bases and 4 bases respectively, with 12 bases between them. Germline V CDR1 and CDR2: MNHEY, SVGEGT. The CDR3 nucleotides read TGTGCCAGCAGTTATCGGACAGACGGCACCGGGGAGCTGTTTTTT. Residues: CASSYRTDGTGELFF.

In this sample, this clonotype turned up many times. The chain combines TRBV7-2 with TRBJ1-2; the D gene is possibly TRBD1 (5 bases). Trimming removed 0 bases from V and 3 bases from J, with 17 bases in between. In germline, CDR1 is SGHTA, CDR2 FQGNSA. The CDR3 runs to 17 residues. CDR3 protein: CASSLARSIGDDYGYTF. The CDR3 coding sequence is TGTGCCAGCAGCTTAGCGCGTAGTATAGGGGATGACTATGGCTACACCTTC.

The sample holds a few counts of this clonotype. The chain links TRBV6-5 to TRBJ2-7, with 8 bases matching TRBD2. The germline V gene has CDR1 MNHEY and CDR2 SVGAGI. V shed 8 bases, J shed 1 base, and the junction held 7 bases outside the gene matches. CDR3 length equals 14 residues. The CDR3 DNA is TGTGCCAGCCGACGCGGGAGGCAATCCTACGAGCAGTACTTC. Encoded protein: CASRRGRQSYEQYF.

The rearrangement uses TRBV12-3 or TRBV12-4 and TRBJ1-1, with TRBD1 identical over 7 bases. Germline trimming cut 11 bases from V and 1 base from J; bases unmatched to any gene: 10. This CDR3 spans 14 amino acids. CDR3 DNA sequence: TGTGCCGCGTGGAGGGGGCATGGGAACACTGAAGCTTTCTTT. Its translation is CAAWRGHGNTEAFF.

Many counts were recorded for this clonotype. The V call is TRBV10-3, the J call TRBJ2-1; the match to TRBD1 covers 9 bases. Per the germline V gene, CDR1 is ENHRY and CDR2 is SYGVKD. The CDR3 spans 15 residues. Trimming removed 6 bases from V and 5 bases from J; junction bases left unmatched: 8. CDR3 in amino acids: CAISKQGARNNEQFF. The CDR3 bases are TGTGCCATCAGCAAACAGGGGGCGAGAAACAATGAGCAGTTCTTC.

The sample holds many counts of this clonotype. The chain carries TRBV18 and TRBJ2-7; 10 nucleotides align to TRBD1. This CDR3 is built from 16 residues. With V trimmed by 0 bases and J by 3 bases, 5 bases remained unmatched. The germline gives CDR1 KGHSH, CDR2 LQKENI. CDR3 in amino acids: CASSPPLRDRGYEQYF. The CDR3 nucleotides are TGTGCCAGCTCACCACCCCTCCGGGACAGGGGCTACGAGCAGTACTTC.

This clonotype occurred many times. The rearrangement links TRBV5-1 to TRBJ2-1, with D maybe TRBD2 (6 bases). Germline CDR1 SGHRS, CDR2 YFSETQ. V lost 2 bases and J 0 bases, leaving 15 bases between the germline ends. CDR3 length: 17 amino acids. CDR3 sequence (DNA): TGCGCCAGCAGCTTAACTACTAGCCGCAGCTCCTACAATGAGCAGTTCTTC. It specifies CASSLTTSRSSYNEQFF.

This clonotype was picked up many times. V is TRBV6-1 and J is TRBJ2-5; possible D gene TRBD2, 7 bases. Trimming shortened V by 6 bases and J by 6 bases, and 14 bases separated the two germline ends. The germline CDR1 and CDR2 sequences are MNHNS and SASEGT. The CDR3 runs 13 residues. This chain's CDR3 is CASSTGGLKTQYF. In nucleotides, the CDR3 is TGTGCCAGCAGCACGGGGGGCCTAAAGACCCAGTACTTC.

There are a few counts of this clonotype. The chain carries TRBV5-5 and TRBJ2-3, with no clear D. This CDR3 comprises 15 residues. Trimming left V 4 bases short and J 2 bases short, with 14 bases between. Germline-derived CDR1 and CDR2 are SGHKS and YYEKEE (reference sequence). The CDR3 bases are TGTGCCAGCAGCCCCCTGAGTACAGTCACAGATACGCAGTATTTT. This encodes CASSPLSTVTDTQYF.

This clonotype showed up many times. V is TRBV7-8 and J is TRBJ2-3, with D perhaps matching TRBD1 or TRBD2 (5 bases each). Trimming stripped 4 bases from V and 5 bases from J, with 16 bases between. This CDR3 spans 15 amino acids. The germline CDR1 and CDR2 sequences are SGHVS and FQNEAQ. CDR3 residues: CASSWLVTRGDTQYF. The CDR3 DNA follows: TGTGCCAGCAGCTGGTTGGTGACGAGGGGAGATACGCAGTATTTT.